This entry describes one T cell receptor (beta chain). Using immunoSEQ multiplex PCR, the repertoire was profiled, and TCRdb retains in-frame clones only, with some absent. The data contain under 250,000 clones, 85% of them seen just once; the ten biggest clones take up about 9.1%. This sample was taken from a study of blood T cell repertoires in COVID-19. Looking at the study overall: Spain, Italy and the United States supplied samples that represented acute and convalescent COVID-19. PBMCs, B-cell-depleted T cells, or T cells were the source of the cDNA or gDNA that made up the material.

The CDR3 has 17 amino acids. Looked up from germline, CDR1 is LNHDA and CDR2 is SQIVND (reference sequence). Unmatched junction bases numbered 5, after V lost 4 bases and J lost 5 bases. The sample consisted of PBMCs or T cells enriched from blood (not recorded which). The TCR sequence derives from a woman aged 45-65 years with acute COVID-19. The chain is built from TRBV19 and TRBJ2-1, with 16 bases lining up with TRBD2. Here the CDR3 reads CASSTGTSGGDNNEQFF. CDR3 coding DNA: TGTGCCAGTAGTACCGGGACTAGCGGGGGGGATAACAATGAGCAGTTCTTC.